The rows below give T cell receptor beta chains drawn from one sample of a study of shared clonotypes between healthy human individuals. The protocol was immunoSEQ multiplex PCR, while the TCRdb copy is restricted to in-frame clones and leaves out a portion. The sample includes over 850,000 clones, more than 75% of them seen just once. Sample: memory CD4+ T cells from PBMCs. These TCRs come from a man younger than 35 in good health. Some clones in this sample may be carry-over from other donors' samples. Each CDR3 is given with its conserved first and last residue. The order of the fields is CDR3 protein, CDR3 DNA, V gene, D gene, clone size, J gene. The D gene is left open where the match is weak. The listing skips clone size in some rows; elsewhere it reads once, few, many or a size class.

CASGRTGGPYEQYF,TGTGCCAGCGGACGGACAGGGGGCCCCTACGAGCAGTACTTC,TRBV5-4,TRBD1,NA,TRBJ2-7
CASCPGGGNSYGYTF,TGTGCCAGCTGTCCCGGGGGCGGAAATTCCTATGGCTACACCTTC,TRBV6-5,NA,NA,TRBJ1-2
CASSLDAGNGGEQYF,TGCGCCAGCAGCTTAGACGCAGGGAATGGGGGCGAGCAGTACTTC,TRBV5-1,NA,NA,TRBJ2-7
CASSFMMNTGELFF,TGTGCCAGCAGTTTTATGATGAACACCGGGGAGCTGTTTTTT,TRBV27,NA,NA,TRBJ2-2
CASSVASGRALETQYF,TGTGCCAGCAGCGTAGCCAGCGGGAGGGCCCTAGAGACCCAGTACTTC,TRBV9,TRBD2,NA,TRBJ2-5
CATQIQDRVGGYTF,TGTGCCACCCAAATCCAAGACAGGGTGGGAGGCTACACCTTC,TRBV2,TRBD1,NA,TRBJ1-2
CASTLGAEAFF,TGTGCCAGCACCTTAGGAGCTGAAGCTTTCTTT,TRBV28,NA,NA,TRBJ1-1
CASTEGIGWVGNTIYF,TGTGCCAGCACTGAGGGGATCGGGTGGGTTGGAAACACCATATATTTT,TRBV6-1,NA,NA,TRBJ1-3
CASSTTVGMNEKLFF,TGTGCCAGTAGTACGACAGTGGGGATGAATGAAAAACTGTTTTTT,TRBV19,NA,NA,TRBJ1-4
CASSLEGGVSQPQHF,TGCGCCAGCAGCTTGGAGGGTGGCGTGAGTCAGCCCCAGCATTTT,TRBV5-1,NA,NA,TRBJ1-5
CASSQSGSDETQYF,TGCGCCAGCAGCCAGAGCGGTAGCGATGAGACCCAGTACTTC,TRBV4-1,NA,NA,TRBJ2-5
CASSLERGPGNTIYF,TGCGCCAGCAGCTTGGAAAGGGGGCCAGGAAACACCATATATTTT,TRBV5-1,TRBD1,NA,TRBJ1-3
CAWRTTSGRATDTQYF,TGTGCCTGGAGGACGACTAGCGGGAGGGCCACAGATACGCAGTATTTT,TRBV30,TRBD2,NA,TRBJ2-3
CASRRGLNTEAFF,TGTGCCAGCAGAAGGGGACTGAACACTGAAGCTTTCTTT,TRBV6-1,NA,NA,TRBJ1-1
CASRVPNTGELFF,TGTGCCAGCAGGGTCCCCAACACCGGGGAGCTGTTTTTT,TRBV6-4,NA,NA,TRBJ2-2
CASSMGGSGANVLTF,TGTGCCAGCAGCATGGGGGGATCTGGGGCCAACGTCCTGACTTTC,TRBV2,NA,NA,TRBJ2-6
CASSSDVTGELFF,TGTGCCAGCAGCTCGGATGTCACCGGGGAGCTGTTTTTT,TRBV7-3,NA,NA,TRBJ2-2
CSGVRGASREQFF,TGCAGCGGGGTTCGAGGGGCATCGAGGGAGCAGTTCTTC,TRBV29-1,NA,many,TRBJ2-1
CASSPGASGEAFF,TGTGCCAGCTCACCAGGGGCTAGCGGTGAAGCTTTCTTT,TRBV18,NA,once,TRBJ1-1
CASSVPGLATYF,TGTGCCAGCAGCGTTCCAGGACTAGCTACGTATTTT,TRBV5-4,TRBD2,NA,TRBJ2-3
CASRGRDSNQPQHF,TGTGCCAGCAGAGGACGGGATAGCAATCAGCCCCAGCATTTT,TRBV6-4,NA,NA,TRBJ1-5
CASRSTRTIGEQFF,TGTGCCAGCAGATCCACCCGGACTATCGGTGAGCAGTTCTTC,TRBV2,NA,NA,TRBJ2-1
CSASSPGEQYF,TGCAGTGCTAGCTCCCCGGGGGAGCAGTACTTC,TRBV20-1,NA,once,TRBJ2-7
CASSGDGIPGELFF,TGTGCCAGCAGCGGGGACGGTATCCCCGGGGAGCTGTTTTTT,TRBV7-8,NA,NA,TRBJ2-2
CASSQKPWDSYEQYF,TGTGCCAGCAGCCAAAAGCCCTGGGACAGCTACGAGCAGTACTTC,TRBV7-8,TRBD1,NA,TRBJ2-7